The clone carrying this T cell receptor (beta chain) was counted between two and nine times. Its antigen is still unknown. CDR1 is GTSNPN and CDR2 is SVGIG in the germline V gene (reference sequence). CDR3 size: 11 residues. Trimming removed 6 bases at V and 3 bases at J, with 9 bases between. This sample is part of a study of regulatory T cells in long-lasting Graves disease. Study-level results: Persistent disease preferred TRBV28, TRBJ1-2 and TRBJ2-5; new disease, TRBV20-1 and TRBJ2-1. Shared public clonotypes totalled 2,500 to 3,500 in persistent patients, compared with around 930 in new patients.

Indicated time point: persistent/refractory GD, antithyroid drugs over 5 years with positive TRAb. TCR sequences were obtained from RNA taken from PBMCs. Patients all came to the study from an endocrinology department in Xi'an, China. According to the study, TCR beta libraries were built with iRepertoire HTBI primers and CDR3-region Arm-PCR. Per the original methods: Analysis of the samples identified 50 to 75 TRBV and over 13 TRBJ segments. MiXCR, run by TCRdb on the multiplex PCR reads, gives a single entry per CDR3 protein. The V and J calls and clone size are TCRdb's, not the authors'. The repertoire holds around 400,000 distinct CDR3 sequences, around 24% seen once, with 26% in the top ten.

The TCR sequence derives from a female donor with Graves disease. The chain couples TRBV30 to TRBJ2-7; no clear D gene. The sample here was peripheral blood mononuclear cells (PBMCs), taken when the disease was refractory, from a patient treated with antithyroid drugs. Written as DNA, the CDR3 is TGTGCCTGCGGCTTGAACTACGAGCAGTACTTC. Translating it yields CACGLNYEQYF.